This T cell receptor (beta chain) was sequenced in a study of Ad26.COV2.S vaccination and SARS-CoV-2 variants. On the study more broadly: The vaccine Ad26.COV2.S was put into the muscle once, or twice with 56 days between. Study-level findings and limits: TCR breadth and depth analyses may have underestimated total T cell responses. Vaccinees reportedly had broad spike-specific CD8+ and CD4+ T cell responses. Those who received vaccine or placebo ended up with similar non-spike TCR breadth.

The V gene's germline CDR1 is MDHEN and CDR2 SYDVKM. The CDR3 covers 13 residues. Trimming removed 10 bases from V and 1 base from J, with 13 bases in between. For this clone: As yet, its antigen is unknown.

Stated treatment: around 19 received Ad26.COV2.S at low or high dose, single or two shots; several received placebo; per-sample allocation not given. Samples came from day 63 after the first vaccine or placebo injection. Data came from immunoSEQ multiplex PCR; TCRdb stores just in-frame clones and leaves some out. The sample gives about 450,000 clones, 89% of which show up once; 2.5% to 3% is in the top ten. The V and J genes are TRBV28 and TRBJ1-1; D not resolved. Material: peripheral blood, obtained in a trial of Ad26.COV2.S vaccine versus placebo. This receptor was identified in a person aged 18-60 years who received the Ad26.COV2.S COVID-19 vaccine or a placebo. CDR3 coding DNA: TGTGCCACAATAAAACGGGGGAACACTGAAGCTTTCTTT. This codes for CATIKRGNTEAFF.